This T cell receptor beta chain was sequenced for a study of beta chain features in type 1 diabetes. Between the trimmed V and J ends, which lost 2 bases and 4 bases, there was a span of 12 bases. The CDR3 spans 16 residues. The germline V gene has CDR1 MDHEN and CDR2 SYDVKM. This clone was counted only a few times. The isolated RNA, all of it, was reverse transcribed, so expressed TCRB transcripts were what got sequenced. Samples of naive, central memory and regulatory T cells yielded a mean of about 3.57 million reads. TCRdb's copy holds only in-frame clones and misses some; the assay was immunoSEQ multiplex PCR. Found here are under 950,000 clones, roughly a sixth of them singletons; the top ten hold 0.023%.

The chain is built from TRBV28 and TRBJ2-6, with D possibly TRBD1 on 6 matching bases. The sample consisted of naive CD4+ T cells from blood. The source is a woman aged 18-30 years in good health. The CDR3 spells CASSLMGASGANVLTF. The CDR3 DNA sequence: TGTGCCAGCAGTTTAATGGGGGCGAGCGGGGCCAACGTCCTGACTTTC.